What follows are 32 T cell receptor beta chains derived from one specimen sequenced in a study of blood T cell repertoires in COVID-19. Assay used: immunoSEQ multiplex PCR; TCRdb lists only in-frame clones, some missing. Among 65,000 to 80,000 clones, about four fifths were seen once, and the ten largest hold 21%. The sequenced sample was peripheral blood. These receptors came from a human donor in a cohort sampled during active COVID-19.

This chain joins TRBV4-1 and TRBJ2-3, with D maybe TRBD1 (6 bases). Per the germline V gene, CDR1 is MGHRA and CDR2 is YSYEKL. The CDR3 spans 16 residues. The V end lost 1 base, the J end lost 3 bases, and 14 bases lay between the germline ends. CDR3 protein: CASSQGTVTRTDTQYF. CDR3 sequence (DNA): TGCGCCAGCAGCCAAGGGACAGTGACGCGGACAGATACGCAGTATTTT.

The table lists this clone with a count of one. Other DNA sequences within the sample encode an identical CDR3. The chain joins TRBV28 to TRBJ1-2; 7 nucleotides match TRBD1. CDR1 and CDR2 (germline): MDHEN, SYDVKM. The CDR3 spans 13 residues. Unmatched junction bases numbered 2, after V lost 5 bases and J lost 2 bases. The CDR3: CASSLTGNYGYTF. The CDR3 nucleotides read TGTGCCAGCAGTCTGACAGGGAACTATGGCTACACCTTC.

The J gene is TRBJ1-5, the V gene TRBV27; 8 positions match TRBD1. The V segment lost 3 bases and the J segment 5 bases; nucleotides outside the gene matches: 3. Germline assignment: CDR1 MNHEY and CDR2 SMNVEV (reference sequence). The CDR3 length is 14 residues. CDR3: CASSFRGRDQPQHF. CDR3 bases: TGTGCCAGCAGTTTCAGGGGGCGAGATCAGCCCCAGCATTTT.

The genes are TRBV4-2 and TRBJ1-6, with TRBD1 identical over 8 bases. V gave up 0 bases and J gave up 9 bases; unmatched junction bases: 4. CDR3 length equals 15 residues. Looked up from germline, CDR1 is LGHNA and CDR2 is YNFKEQ. The CDR3 DNA follows: TGTGCCAGCAGCCAAGATGACAGGGGTTCTTCACCCCTCCACTTT. It encodes CASSQDDRGSSPLHF.

The chain uses TRBV18 and TRBJ2-7; tentatively, D is TRBD2 (7 bases). V was clipped by 4 bases and J by 6 bases, with 19 bases between them. The germline CDR1 and CDR2 sequences are KGHSH and LQKENI. The CDR3 totals 15 residues. CDR3 DNA: TGTGCCAGCTCACTGGGGGGGGCCCCCCTGGTCGAGCAGTACTTC. Protein sequence: CASSLGGAPLVEQYF.

This chain joins TRBV7-9 and TRBJ2-3; 8 positions match TRBD1. Germline V CDR1 and CDR2: SEHNR, FQNEAQ (reference sequence). V lost 7 bases to trimming and J lost 4 bases; unmatched junction nucleotides: 7. This CDR3 is 14 amino acids long. In DNA, the CDR3 is TGTGCCAGCACCCAGGGGGCGAGGGCAGATACGCAGTATTTT. This encodes CASTQGARADTQYF.

J is TRBJ2-1 and V is TRBV27; D not resolved. V lost 11 bases and J 9 bases, leaving 14 bases between the germline ends. CDR1 is MNHEY and CDR2 is SMNVEV in the germline V gene (reference sequence). This CDR3 contains 11 residues. The CDR3 coding sequence is TGTGCCGTGAGTTCATCGGTTGAGCAGTTCTTC. Protein product: CAVSSSVEQFF.

This chain connects TRBV19 to TRBJ2-5; D may be TRBD2 (5 bases). V was cut by 0 bases and J by 7 bases, with 9 bases left in between. There are 13 residues in the CDR3. Germline V gene sequence: CDR1 LNHDA, CDR2 SQIVND (reference sequence). CDR3 sequence reads: CASSIDLEGTQYF. In nucleotides, the CDR3 is TGTGCCAGTAGTATAGATCTCGAGGGGACCCAGTACTTC.

V is TRBV6-4 and J is TRBJ1-2, with a weak D call TRBD1 (5 bases). The CDR3 totals 12 residues. Between the trimmed V and J ends, which lost 7 bases and 4 bases, there was a span of 10 bases. Germline lookup yields CDR1 MRHNA and CDR2 SNTAGT. This CDR3 reads CASTQGSYGYTF. DNA of the CDR3: TGTGCCAGCACCCAGGGTTCCTATGGCTACACCTTC.

The V call is TRBV2, the J call TRBJ1-6, with D perhaps matching TRBD1 (6 bases). CDR1 and CDR2 from the germline V gene are SNHLY and FYNNEI. CDR3 length: 13 amino acids. The V and J ends lost 7 bases and 7 bases respectively, with 11 bases between them. CDR3 sequence: CASKRTENSPLHF. For the CDR3, the DNA is TGTGCCAGCAAACGGACAGAAAATTCACCCCTCCACTTT.

The chain employs TRBV10-3 and TRBJ1-6; 9 positions agree with TRBD1. The V gene end was trimmed by 8 bases and the J gene end by 7 bases; junction bases not matched to a gene: 3. The germline V gene encodes CDR1 ENHRY and CDR2 SYGVKD. This CDR3 spans 13 amino acids. Here the CDR3 DNA reads TGTGCCATCGGGGGACAGGGAAATTCACCCCTCCACTTT. It yields the protein CAIGGQGNSPLHF.

The rearrangement uses TRBV5-1 and TRBJ2-6; TRBD2 agrees at 11 bases. CDR1 is SGHRS and CDR2 is YFSETQ in the germline V gene. J gave up 0 bases and V 2 bases, and 1 base lay outside the gene matches. This CDR3 has 17 residues. The DNA for the CDR3 is TGCGCCAGCAGCTTACTAGCGGGGGCCTCTGGGGCCAACGTCCTGACTTTC. It specifies CASSLLAGASGANVLTF.

The rearrangement links TRBV7-9 to TRBJ1-6; D unresolved. This CDR3 has 14 residues. Trimming took off 2 bases at V and 7 bases at J, with 9 bases between the two ends. Germline CDR1 reads SEHNR; CDR2 reads FQNEAQ (reference sequence). The CDR3 DNA reads as TGTGCCAGCAGCTTAAGCGGTTTAAATTCACCCCTCCACTTT. It codes for CASSLSGLNSPLHF.

The chain uses TRBV10-3 and TRBJ1-6; D gene ambiguous. This CDR3 contains 13 residues. The germline gives CDR1 ENHRY, CDR2 SYGVKD. The V end was cut by 5 bases, the J end by 10 bases, with 12 bases between. The DNA for the CDR3 is TGTGCCATCAGTCAAGAAGAGGGATCACCCCTCCACTTT. It encodes CAISQEEGSPLHF.

There are a few counts of this clone. This chain joins TRBV28 and TRBJ1-5; D is uncertain. In germline, CDR1 is MDHEN, CDR2 SYDVKM. The ends were cut back, 4 bases at V and 7 bases at J, with 8 bases in the middle. This CDR3 contains 12 residues. The CDR3 DNA reads as TGTGCCAGCAGTTCCCGGGAACAGCCCCAGCATTTT. Translation gives CASSSREQPQHF.

The V and J genes are TRBV9 and TRBJ1-3; D unresolved. The germline V gene has CDR1 SGDLS and CDR2 YYNGEE. V was pared by 0 bases and J by 2 bases, with 18 bases between. The CDR3 runs 18 residues. The CDR3 coding sequence is TGTGCCAGCAGCGTAGTGGGAGTGGCAGAGGCGCCTGGAAACACCATATATTTT. Encoded protein: CASSVVGVAEAPGNTIYF.

This rearrangement joins TRBV7-2 to TRBJ2-2, with D possibly TRBD2 on 6 matching bases. Germline V gene lookup returns CDR1 SGHTA and CDR2 FQGNSA. This CDR3 has 15 residues. The V end was cut by 4 bases, the J end by 6 bases, with 15 bases between. The CDR3: CASSWSVTGAGELFF. Written as DNA, the CDR3 is TGTGCCAGCAGCTGGAGCGTCACGGGGGCCGGGGAGCTGTTTTTT. The full variable domain, with the rest looked up from reference TRBV7-2 and TRBJ2-2, is GAGVSQSPSNKVTEKGKDVELRCDPISGHTALYWYRQSLGQGLEFLIYFQGNSAPDKSGLPSDRFSAERTGGSVSTLTIQRTQQEDSAVYLCASSWSVTGAGELFFGEGSRLTVL.

This clone was detected only once. This chain connects TRBV6-1 to TRBJ1-2, with unresolved D. CDR3 size: 15 residues. The ends were cut back, 2 bases at V and 0 bases at J, with 10 bases in the middle. Germline V lookup: CDR1 MNHNS, CDR2 SASEGT. The CDR3 sequence: CASSEFGRTNYGYTF. In nucleotides, the CDR3 is TGTGCCAGCAGTGAATTCGGGAGAACTAACTATGGCTACACCTTC.

A single count supports this clone. V gene TRBV2 combines with J gene TRBJ2-1; D is unclear. The CDR3 covers 14 residues. Germline V gene lookup returns CDR1 SNHLY and CDR2 FYNNEI. V dropped 2 bases and J dropped 1 base, with 6 bases sitting between them. CDR3 nucleotides: TGTGCCAGCAGTGAACGGGTATCCTACAATGAGCAGTTCTTC. It is translated as CASSERVSYNEQFF.

This chain connects TRBV5-8 to TRBJ2-5; TRBD1 matches at 10 bases. Per germline, CDR1 SGHTS and CDR2 YDEGEE. The CDR3 is 16 residues long. The V and J ends lost 5 bases and 3 bases, in that order; junction bases with no gene match: 10. The CDR3 DNA follows: TGTGCCAGCAGTGCGGGACAGGGGACGTTGGAAGAGACCCAGTACTTC. Residues: CASSAGQGTLEETQYF. The full variable domain, completed using reference TRBV5-8 and TRBJ2-5, is EAGVTQSPTHLIKTRGQQATLRCSPISGHTSVYWYQQALGLGLQFLLWYDEGEERNRGNFPPRFSGRQFPNYSSELNVNALELEDSALYLCASSAGQGTLEETQYFGPGTRLLVL.

The chain joins TRBV14 to TRBJ1-2, with D uncertain. The V gene's germline CDR1 is SGHDN and CDR2 FVKESK. V lost 1 base, J lost 1 base, and 13 bases lay in between. This CDR3 is 16 amino acids long. The CDR3 loop is CASSQGIGDINYGYTF. Written as DNA, the CDR3 is TGTGCCAGCAGCCAAGGAATCGGGGATATTAACTATGGCTACACCTTC.

This chain links TRBV11-2 with TRBJ2-5; D possibly corresponds to TRBD1 (6 bases). This CDR3 has 13 amino acids. CDR1 SGHAT and CDR2 FQNNGV come from the germline V gene. The V end lost 3 bases, the J end lost 6 bases, and 11 bases lay between the germline ends. In DNA form, the CDR3 reads TGTGCCAGCAGCTTCCAGGGGCTGAAGACCCAGTACTTC. This translates into CASSFQGLKTQYF. Full variable domain (rest looked up from reference TRBV11-2 and TRBJ2-5): EAGVAQSPRYKIIEKRQSVAFWCNPISGHATLYWYQQILGQGPKLLIQFQNNGVVDDSQLPKDRFSAERLKGVDSTLKIQPAKLEDSAVYLCASSFQGLKTQYFGPGTRLLVL.

V and J are TRBV29-1 and TRBJ2-5; 7 nucleotides align to TRBD1. The V gene's germline CDR1 is SQVTM and CDR2 ANQGSEA. With 6 bases clipped from V and 4 bases from J, the junction kept 8 bases outside the gene matches. CDR3 length: 13 amino acids. The CDR3 spells CSVDRVSGETQYF. The CDR3 DNA is TGCAGCGTAGACAGGGTTTCGGGAGAGACCCAGTACTTC.

This chain joins TRBV5-1 and TRBJ2-2; 9 nucleotides match TRBD1. The V gene end was trimmed by 4 bases and the J gene end by 0 bases; junction bases not matched to a gene: 1. The CDR3 runs 15 residues. The germline gives CDR1 SGHRS, CDR2 YFSETQ. The CDR3 sequence is CASSRDRANTGELFF. Here the CDR3 DNA reads TGCGCCAGCAGCAGGGACAGGGCGAACACCGGGGAGCTGTTTTTT.

The V call is TRBV28, the J call TRBJ1-2; D not resolved. This CDR3 contains 13 residues. V dropped 3 bases and J dropped 0 bases, with 5 bases sitting between them. The germline V gene encodes CDR1 MDHEN and CDR2 SYDVKM. The CDR3 protein is CASSLTTNYGYTF. CDR3 DNA sequence: TGTGCCAGCAGTTTGACAACTAACTATGGCTACACCTTC.

The chain employs TRBV6-4 and TRBJ1-2; no definite D call. V shed 6 bases and J shed 8 bases, with 16 bases lying between them. Germline V gene sequence: CDR1 MRHNA, CDR2 SNTAGT. CDR3 size: 13 residues. The CDR3 reads CASSPGKGQGYTF. CDR3 bases: TGTGCCAGCAGCCCCGGGAAGGGTCAAGGCTACACCTTC.

The J gene is TRBJ2-2, the V gene TRBV3-1 (or the pseudogene TRBV3-2); 11 bases are shared with TRBD2. CDR1 LGHDT and CDR2 YNNKEL come from the germline V gene (reference sequence). This CDR3 region has 19 residues. Losses at the gene ends were 4 bases for V and 0 bases for J; bases not matched to a gene: 10. The CDR3 loop is CASSPLLAGDVSNTGELFF. The CDR3 coding sequence is TGTGCCAGCAGCCCCCTACTAGCGGGGGATGTCTCGAACACCGGGGAGCTGTTTTTT.

This clone occurred once. The CDR3 bases are TGTGCCATCAGTGGTCGTAGGGAGGGGGGCACTGAAGCTTTCTTT. As protein: CAISGRREGGTEAFF. V usage is TRBV10-3 and J usage is TRBJ1-1, with a weak D call TRBD1 (6 bases). V lost 4 bases, J lost 4 bases, and 16 bases lay in between. CDR3 length equals 15 residues. Germline CDR1 ENHRY, CDR2 SYGVKD.

J is TRBJ1-6 and V is TRBV3-1 (or the pseudogene TRBV3-2), with no clear D. V lost 0 bases, J lost 5 bases, and 8 bases lay in between. The V gene's germline CDR1 is LGHDT and CDR2 YNNKEL (reference sequence). The CDR3 runs 15 residues. CDR3 coding DNA: TGTGCCAGCAGCCAAGAGGCCGACAATAATTCACCCCTCCACTTT. It codes for CASSQEADNNSPLHF.

The V gene is TRBV5-1, the J gene TRBJ1-2; weak D call: TRBD1 (5 bases). The V end lost 0 bases, the J end lost 3 bases, and 12 bases lay between the germline ends. Per germline, CDR1 SGHRS and CDR2 YFSETQ. CDR3 length equals 15 residues. The CDR3 DNA reads as TGCGCCAGCAGCTTGGGGGTGGCGGGGGACTATGGCTACACCTTC. This codes for CASSLGVAGDYGYTF.

The chain joins TRBV11-2 to TRBJ2-2; the D is unclear. The germline V gene encodes CDR1 SGHAT and CDR2 FQNNGV. This CDR3 is built from 15 residues. The V and J ends lost 5 bases and 1 base respectively, with 11 bases between them. The CDR3 DNA reads TGTGCCAGCAGCCCTAACCCAGGGAACACCGGGGAGCTGTTTTTT. Protein: CASSPNPGNTGELFF.

This clone was recorded only once. The chain has TRBV27 and TRBJ1-2; D might be TRBD1 (6 bases). Germline V gene lookup returns CDR1 MNHEY and CDR2 SMNVEV (reference sequence). Trimming stripped 4 bases from V and 7 bases from J, with 19 bases between. The CDR3 loop spans 15 amino acids. CDR3 bases: TGTGCCAGCAGTTACCTCGGGCGGAGCAGGGGTGGCTACACCTTC. Residues: CASSYLGRSRGGYTF.